This TCR beta chain was captured in a study of OX40 agonist ivuxolimab in advanced cancers. CDR1 and CDR2 (germline): SGHTA, FQGNSA. The V and J ends lost 5 bases and 7 bases, in that order; junction bases with no gene match: 11. The CDR3 runs 16 residues. The data were produced by immunoSEQ multiplex PCR, yet TCRdb's version contains in-frame clones alone and is incomplete. The table lists 76,000 or so clones, approximately 85% of them singletons. This chain connects TRBV7-2 to TRBJ2-2; TRBD2 matches at 9 bases. The source was CD4+ or CD8+ T cells sorted from blood, collected in a trial of the OX40 agonist ivuxolimab. The source is an adult with an advanced solid tumor such as melanoma, head and neck, liver or kidney cancer. In DNA form, the CDR3 reads TGTGCCAGCAGCAACGCGGGGGGGTCCTCAGGCGGGGAGCTGTTTTTT. Translating gives CASSNAGGSSGGELFF. Full variable domain (outside the CDR3, taken from reference TRBV7-2 and TRBJ2-2): GAGVSQSPSNKVTEKGKDVELRCDPISGHTALYWYRQSLGQGLEFLIYFQGNSAPDKSGLPSDRFSAERTGGSVSTLTIQRTQQEDSAVYLCASSNAGGSSGGELFFGEGSRLTVL.